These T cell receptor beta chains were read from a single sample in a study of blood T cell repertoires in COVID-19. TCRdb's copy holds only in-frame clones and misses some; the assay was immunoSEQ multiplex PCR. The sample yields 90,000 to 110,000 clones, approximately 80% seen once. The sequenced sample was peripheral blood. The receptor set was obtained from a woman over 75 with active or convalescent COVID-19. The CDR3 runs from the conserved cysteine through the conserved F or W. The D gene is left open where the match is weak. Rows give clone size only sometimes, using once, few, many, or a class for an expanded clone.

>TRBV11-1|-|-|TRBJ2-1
CASSPGAGGGNEQFF
TGTGCCAGCAGCCCAGGGGCGGGTGGGGGCAATGAGCAGTTCTTC
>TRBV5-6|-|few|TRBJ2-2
CASSLNTGELFF
TGTGCCAGCAGCCTGAACACCGGGGAGCTGTTTTTT
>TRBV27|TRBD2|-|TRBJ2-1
CASSLRLAGRSEQFF
TGTGCCAGCAGTTTAAGGCTAGCGGGAAGGAGTGAGCAGTTCTTC
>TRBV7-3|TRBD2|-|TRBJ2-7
CASSLTPSGEYEQYF
TGTGCCAGCAGCTTAACGCCTAGCGGGGAATACGAGCAGTACTTC
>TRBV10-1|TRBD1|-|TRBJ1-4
CASSADRGENEKLFF
TGCGCCAGCAGTGCGGACAGGGGGGAAAATGAAAAACTGTTTTTT
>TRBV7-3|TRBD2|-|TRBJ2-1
CASSPSGRENGEQFF
TGTGCCAGCAGCCCAAGCGGGAGGGAAAATGGTGAGCAGTTCTTC
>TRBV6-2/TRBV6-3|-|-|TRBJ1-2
CASSYPGAGYTF
TGTGCCAGCAGTTACCCGGGAGCTGGCTACACCTTC
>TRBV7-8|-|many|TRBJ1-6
CASSLGRTGSSYNSPLHF
TGTGCCAGCAGCTTAGGGAGAACAGGGAGCTCCTATAATTCACCCCTCCACTTT
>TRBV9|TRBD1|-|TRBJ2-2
CASSATGGVTGELFF
TGTGCCAGCAGCGCCACAGGGGGCGTCACCGGGGAGCTGTTTTTT
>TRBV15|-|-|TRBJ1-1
CATSTGKTEAFF
TGTGCCACCAGCACGGGGAAAACTGAAGCTTTCTTT
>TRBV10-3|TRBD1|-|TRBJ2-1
CAINPGQGPGEQFF
TGTGCCATCAACCCGGGACAGGGTCCCGGTGAGCAGTTCTTC
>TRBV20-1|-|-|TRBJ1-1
CSAEGWTEAFF
TGCAGTGCTGAGGGTTGGACTGAAGCTTTCTTT
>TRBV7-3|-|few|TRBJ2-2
CASSVSGKGELFF
TGTGCCAGCAGCGTTTCAGGGAAGGGGGAGCTGTTTTTT
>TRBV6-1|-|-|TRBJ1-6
CASSATGPRSYNSPLHF
TGTGCCAGCAGTGCGACAGGACCCCGCTCCTATAATTCACCCCTCCACTTT
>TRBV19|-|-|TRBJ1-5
CASSRQLNQPQHF
TGTGCCAGTAGTCGACAACTGAATCAGCCCCAGCATTTT
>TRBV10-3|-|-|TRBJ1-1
CAISESNRLNTEAFF
TGTGCCATCAGTGAGTCGAATCGGTTGAACACTGAAGCTTTCTTT
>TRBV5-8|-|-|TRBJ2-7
CASSYPTGRHEQYF
TGTGCCAGCAGCTACCCGACAGGGAGGCACGAGCAGTACTTC
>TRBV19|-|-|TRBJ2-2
CASSTPRGAQTGELFF
TGTGCCAGTAGTACGCCCCGGGGGGCGCAAACCGGGGAGCTGTTTTTT